This T cell receptor (beta chain) derives from a study of CD8+ T cells in alopecia areata. Study-wide findings and caveats: Throughout tofacitinib, many expanded lesional clones continued to persist in scalp and blood. Especially in alopecia totalis/universalis, lesional scalp showed greater clonality than normal scalp did. TCRs were shared less clearly across patients than in mice, possibly for HLA-related reasons.

Specified treatment: oral pan-JAK inhibitor, 5-10 mg twice daily. PBMCs served as the source from which CD4+ and CD8+ T cells were sorted. With respect to this clone: The target antigen is unknown.

Reverse transcribed after extraction, RNA yielded cDNA as the sequencing template. Assay: immunoSEQ multiplex PCR; the TCRdb copy retains only in-frame clones and omits some. The table records fewer than 250,000 clones, 50% to 60% of them present only once. The sequence came from a human donor with alopecia areata. The sequences come from CD4+ T cells sorted from blood, collected at week 4, from a patient treated with tofacitinib.

CDR3 nucleotide sequence: TGTGCCAGCGGAAGACAGGGTAGCTCTGGGGCCAACGTCCTGACTTTC. Its translation is CASGRQGSSGANVLTF. J is TRBJ2-6 and V is TRBV7-2; TRBD1 matches at 7 bases. V lost 8 bases, J lost 0 bases, and 7 bases stayed unmatched. CDR1 SGHTA and CDR2 FQGNSA come from the germline V gene. This CDR3 comprises 16 residues.